Following are 15 T cell receptor beta chains from one sample sequenced in a study of OX40 agonist ivuxolimab in advanced cancers. Sequencing used immunoSEQ multiplex PCR; TCRdb keeps in-frame clones, though not all of them. The sample contains around 50,000 clones, 80% to 90% of which appear only once. The input for sequencing was CD4+ or CD8+ T cells sorted from blood, taken in a trial of the OX40 agonist ivuxolimab. The receptors originated from an adult with an advanced solid tumor such as melanoma, head and neck, liver or kidney cancer.

The CDR3 nucleotides are TGTGCCAGCAGTAACCTCGTCAGGGCGGGAAACACCATATATTTT. Translation: CASSNLVRAGNTIYF. V and J are TRBV6-1 and TRBJ1-3; a weak D match, TRBD1 (5 bases). The CDR3 loop spans 15 amino acids. The germline CDR1 and CDR2 sequences are MNHNS and SASEGT. V was clipped by 5 bases and J by 4 bases, with 15 bases between them.

The V call is TRBV6-5, the J call TRBJ1-2; TRBD1 aligns across 10 bases. Germline loops: CDR1 MNHEY, CDR2 SVGAGI. The CDR3 has 15 residues. V shed 5 bases and J 2 bases; nucleotides not matched to a gene: 5. This CDR3 reads CASSRPGQGNYGYTF. CDR3 DNA: TGTGCCAGCAGTAGACCGGGACAGGGGAACTATGGCTACACCTTC.

The genes are TRBV5-5 and TRBJ1-1; D possibly corresponds to TRBD1 (5 bases). Germline V lookup: CDR1 SGHKS, CDR2 YYEKEE (reference sequence). V gave up 0 bases and J gave up 1 base, with 10 bases separating them. The length of the CDR3 is 15 residues. The CDR3: CASSLVGQTNTEAFF. The CDR3 coding sequence is TGTGCCAGCAGCTTGGTAGGACAAACGAACACTGAAGCTTTCTTT.

This sequence joins TRBV19 and TRBJ2-3; the match to TRBD2 covers 8 bases. The germline V gene has CDR1 LNHDA and CDR2 SQIVND (reference sequence). CDR3 length equals 16 residues. J lost 8 bases, V lost 5 bases, and 15 bases had no gene match. This CDR3 reads CASSRGAGESRGTQYF. As DNA, the CDR3 is TGTGCCAGTAGTCGAGGAGCGGGGGAGAGCAGAGGTACGCAGTATTTT.

V gene TRBV7-6 combines with J gene TRBJ1-6; the D is unclear. From germline, CDR1 is SGHVS and CDR2 FNYEAQ. This CDR3 is 13 amino acids long. Trimming shortened V by 4 bases and J by 5 bases, and 6 bases separated the two germline ends. Here the CDR3 DNA reads TGTGCCAGCAGCTCAACAAATAATTCACCCCTCCACTTT. This gives the protein CASSSTNNSPLHF.

The chain employs TRBV18 and TRBJ1-5; 8 bases map to TRBD1. Trimming took 2 bases from V and 6 from J; bases not matched to a gene: 3. This CDR3 spans 14 amino acids. The germline V gene encodes CDR1 KGHSH and CDR2 LQKENI. In nucleotides, the CDR3 is TGTGCCAGCTCACCATCAGGGGGCGGTCAGCCCCAGCATTTT. It specifies CASSPSGGGQPQHF. Filled out from reference TRBV18 and TRBJ1-5, the complete variable domain reads NAGVMQNPRHLVRRRGQEARLRCSPMKGHSHVYWYRQLPEEGLKFMVYLQKENIIDESGMPKERFSAEFPKEGPSILRIQQVVRGDSAAYFCASSPSGGGQPQHFGDGTRLSIL.

This chain connects TRBV9 to TRBJ2-1; D possibly corresponds to TRBD1 (6 bases). Trimming removed 3 bases at V and 6 bases at J, with 13 bases between. The CDR3 consists of 14 residues. Germline V gene sequence: CDR1 SGDLS, CDR2 YYNGEE. The CDR3 DNA sequence: TGTGCCAGCAGCGACCCGACAGGCATCAATGAGCAGTTCTTC. Protein: CASSDPTGINEQFF.

The V call is TRBV7-2, the J call TRBJ1-5; D is undetermined. CDR1 and CDR2 (germline): SGHTA, FQGNSA. This CDR3 region has 13 residues. V lost 2 bases, J lost 2 bases, and 4 bases lay in between. The CDR3 sequence: CASSLQGNQPQHF. CDR3 DNA: TGTGCCAGCAGCTTACAGGGCAATCAGCCCCAGCATTTT.

The J gene is TRBJ1-4, the V gene TRBV5-1; 7 bases are shared with TRBD1. The germline gives CDR1 SGHRS, CDR2 YFSETQ. J gave up 0 bases and V 4 bases, and 3 bases lay outside the gene matches. The CDR3 loop spans 15 amino acids. The chain's CDR3 is CASSIQGTTNEKLFF. CDR3 bases: TGCGCCAGCAGCATACAGGGGACAACTAATGAAAAACTGTTTTTT.

The chain recombines TRBV14 with TRBJ2-1, with D possibly called TRBD1 or TRBD2 (6 bases each). This CDR3 region has 14 residues. Per germline, CDR1 SGHDN and CDR2 FVKESK. Trimming pared 1 base from V and 10 bases from J, leaving 14 bases between. The CDR3 is CASSQGRGGREQFF. The CDR3 DNA sequence: TGTGCCAGCAGCCAAGGTAGAGGGGGGCGCGAGCAGTTCTTC.

The chain has TRBV7-2 and TRBJ1-5, with 7 bases fitting TRBD1. The V segment lost 1 base and the J segment 3 bases; nucleotides outside the gene matches: 6. Germline CDR1 is SGHTA and CDR2 is FQGNSA. This CDR3 spans 16 amino acids. The CDR3 sequence: CASSLDTGASNQPQHF. CDR3 nucleotides: TGTGCCAGCAGCTTAGACACAGGGGCCTCCAATCAGCCCCAGCATTTT. The full variable domain, its missing parts supplied by reference TRBV7-2 and TRBJ1-5, is GAGVSQSPSNKVTEKGKDVELRCDPISGHTALYWYRQSLGQGLEFLIYFQGNSAPDKSGLPSDRFSAERTGGSVSTLTIQRTQQEDSAVYLCASSLDTGASNQPQHFGDGTRLSIL.

V usage is TRBV28 and J usage is TRBJ1-2, with 8 bases aligning to TRBD1. This CDR3 comprises 17 residues. V trimming: 6 bases; J trimming: 2 bases; junction bases outside the gene matches: 14. Germline CDR1 reads MDHEN; CDR2 reads SYDVKM. The CDR3 spells CASRAGGAGMGNYGYTF. The CDR3 region has the DNA TGTGCCAGCAGGGCAGGGGGCGCCGGGATGGGGAACTATGGCTACACCTTC.

The chain combines TRBV6-1 with TRBJ1-1; the D gene is possibly TRBD1 (5 bases). The ends were cut back, 7 bases at V and 2 bases at J, with 17 bases in the middle. CDR1 MNHNS and CDR2 SASEGT come from the germline V gene. The CDR3 length is 15 residues. Here the CDR3 reads CASIRAGKKNTEAFF. The CDR3 DNA reads as TGTGCCAGCATCAGGGCAGGGAAAAAAAACACTGAAGCTTTCTTT.

This clone was counted between two and nine times. V is TRBV28 and J is TRBJ1-6, with TRBD1 matching 10 bases. Germline V gene lookup returns CDR1 MDHEN and CDR2 SYDVKM. The CDR3 runs to 15 residues. J gave up 8 bases and V 4 bases, and 5 bases lay outside the gene matches. Here the CDR3 reads CASSSEGTGDSPLHF. In DNA form, the CDR3 reads TGTGCCAGCAGTTCCGAAGGGACAGGGGATTCACCCCTCCACTTT.

The V call is TRBV29-1, the J call TRBJ2-1; 14 positions match TRBD2. This CDR3 is built from 17 residues. With V trimmed by 1 base and J by 7 bases, 9 bases remained unmatched. Per the germline V gene, CDR1 is SQVTM and CDR2 is ANQGSEA. The chain's CDR3 is CSVEGLAGGYMRNEQFF. In DNA form, the CDR3 reads TGCAGCGTTGAAGGACTAGCGGGGGGGTATATGAGAAATGAGCAGTTCTTC.